These T cell receptor beta chains were read from a single sample in a study of blood T cells in healthy people across ages. TCRdb processed the 5' RACE reads anew with MiXCR; each CDR3 protein has one entry. Seen here are about 970,000 distinct CDR3 sequences, roughly half observed once, and the top ten hold around a fifth. The specimen sequenced was blood. These receptors all stem from a woman in her sixties or seventies in good health. CDR3s include the opening cysteine and the closing phenylalanine or tryptophan. D genes are given only for firm matches. The size field is filled for only some rows; it gives once, few, many or a size class.

abundance | d_gene | j_gene | v_gene | CDR3nt | CDR3aa
NA | TRBD1 | TRBJ2-1 | TRBV30 | TGTGCCTGGCAGGGACAGGGGACCTACAATGAGCAGTTCTTC | CAWQGQGTYNEQFF
NA | NA | TRBJ2-7 | TRBV14 | TGTGCCAGCAGCCCAGCAGAGTGGCTTTCATACTCCTACGAGCAGTACTTC | CASSPAEWLSYSYEQYF
NA | TRBD1 | TRBJ1-5 | TRBV6-6 | TGTGCCAGCAGACAGGGGGCCAATCAGCCCCAGCATTTT | CASRQGANQPQHF
NA | NA | TRBJ2-7 | TRBV30 | TGTGCCTGGAGTGTACGGTCATCCTCCTACGAGCAGTACTTC | CAWSVRSSSYEQYF
NA | TRBD2 | TRBJ2-4 | TRBV27 | TGTGCCAGCAGACTAGCGGGCCTAGCCAAAAACATTCAGTACTTC | CASRLAGLAKNIQYF
few | NA | TRBJ2-5 | TRBV7-2 | TGTGCCAGCAGCTTTTTCCACAGCCAAGAGACCCAGTACTTC | CASSFFHSQETQYF
few | TRBD1 | TRBJ2-7 | TRBV28 | TGTGCCAGCAGCCCCCCGGGCCGACAGGGATCCTACGAGCAGTACTTC | CASSPPGRQGSYEQYF
NA | TRBD1 | TRBJ2-1 | TRBV6-1 | TGTGCCAGCAGTGAGATCGGACAGGGCTACAATGTGCAGTTCTTC | CASSEIGQGYNVQFF
NA | NA | TRBJ2-5 | TRBV4-1 | TGCGCCAGCGGCCAAGGGGGACCGGTGGAGACCCAGTACTTC | CASGQGGPVETQYF
NA | NA | TRBJ1-1 | TRBV6-5 | TGTGCCAGCAACGCGAACGTGAACACTGAAGCTTTCTTT | CASNANVNTEAFF
NA | TRBD2 | TRBJ2-7 | TRBV4-1 | TGCGCCAGCAGCCCAAGTTACGGGAGGGCCGCCTACGAGCAGTACTTC | CASSPSYGRAAYEQYF
NA | NA | TRBJ2-5 | TRBV4-1 | TGCGCCAGCAGCCCTTGGGGTGACGGTTCAGAGACCCAGTACTTC | CASSPWGDGSETQYF
NA | NA | TRBJ2-1 | TRBV7-2 | TGTGCCAGCAGCTTAGTTACTATCTCCAAGGGTGAGCAGTTCTTC | CASSLVTISKGEQFF
NA | NA | TRBJ2-7 | TRBV27 | TGTGCCACCCTTGGCCACGCGACCTACGAGCAGTACTTC | CATLGHATYEQYF
NA | TRBD2 | TRBJ2-7 | TRBV12-3/TRBV12-4 | TGTGCCAGCAGACTTAGCGGGAGCGCCTACGAGCAGTACTTC | CASRLSGSAYEQYF
NA | TRBD2 | TRBJ2-7 | TRBV13 | TGTGCCAGCAGCCTGGGACTAGCGGGAGGGTATTCCTACGAGCAGTACTTC | CASSLGLAGGYSYEQYF
NA | NA | TRBJ2-5 | TRBV9 | TGTGCCAGCAGCGTAAAAGCCCTCGGAGAGACCCAGTACTTC | CASSVKALGETQYF
NA | NA | TRBJ2-4 | TRBV7-2 | TGTGCCGACAGCCGTGGAGGGATTAAGAACATTCAGTACTTC | CADSRGGIKNIQYF
NA | TRBD2 | TRBJ2-1 | TRBV29-1 | TGCAGCGTTGTTCTCCGGGAGGCGAGGAATGAGCAGTTCTTC | CSVVLREARNEQFF
few | TRBD2 | TRBJ2-1 | TRBV20-1 | TGCAGTCCAAGACTAGCGGGTGTCATAAGCTCCTACAATGAGCAGTTCTTC | CSPRLAGVISSYNEQFF
few | TRBD1 | TRBJ1-5 | TRBV4-1 | TGCGCCAGCAGCCAAGAGGCCGCAGGGGGGTCAGCCCAGCATTTT | CASSQEAAGGSAQHF
few | NA | TRBJ2-5 | TRBV5-1 | TGCGCCAGCAGCTTGGCCAAAGGGGCCCTCCAAGAGACCCAGTACTTC | CASSLAKGALQETQYF
NA | TRBD2 | TRBJ2-2 | TRBV10-1 | TGCGCCAGCCAAGCTAGCGGGAGAACCGGGGAGCTGTTTTTT | CASQASGRTGELFF
NA | NA | TRBJ2-4 | TRBV15 | TGTGCCACCAGCAGGGCAGAGGGATTAGCCAAAAACATTCAGTACTTC | CATSRAEGLAKNIQYF
NA | NA | TRBJ2-3 | TRBV6-5 | TGTGCCAGCAGGGACGTAGGGCGCTCAGATACGCAGTATTTT | CASRDVGRSDTQYF
NA | NA | TRBJ2-4 | TRBV20-1 | TGCAGTGTTTTGATACGGGCCTTAGCCAAAAACATTCAGTACTTC | CSVLIRALAKNIQYF
NA | TRBD2 | TRBJ2-7 | TRBV6-2/TRBV6-3 | TGTGCCAGCAGGCGAGCGGCGGGAGACCCAGAGCAGTACTTC | CASRRAAGDPEQYF
NA | NA | TRBJ2-7 | TRBV12-3/TRBV12-4 | TGTGCCAGCAGTACCAGGGACGGAACCTACGAGCAGTACTTC | CASSTRDGTYEQYF
few | NA | TRBJ2-7 | TRBV10-3 | TGTGCCGCCTCGGGGGGCGACGAGCAGTACTTC | CAASGGDEQYF
NA | NA | TRBJ2-3 | TRBV12-5 | TGTGCTAGTGTCCCAGGGGATACGCAGTATTTT | CASVPGDTQYF
NA | NA | TRBJ2-5 | TRBV5-1 | TGCGCCAGCAGCCGGAATTCGGAGACCCAGTACTTC | CASSRNSETQYF
NA | NA | TRBJ2-1 | TRBV11-3 | TGTGCCAGCAGCTCTACTAGAGGGGGTGAGCAGTTCTTC | CASSSTRGGEQFF
NA | NA | TRBJ2-3 | TRBV20-1 | TGCAGTGCTAGGGAGATTGGGCGCACAGATACGCAGTATTTT | CSAREIGRTDTQYF
NA | NA | TRBJ1-4 | TRBV20-1 | TGCAGTGCTCGGACAGATCTGGCTAATGAAAAACTGTTTTTT | CSARTDLANEKLFF
NA | TRBD2 | TRBJ2-3 | TRBV7-9 | TGTGCCAGCAGCTCCATCCTAGCGGGAGGGCCGGGAACAGATACGCAGTATTTT | CASSSILAGGPGTDTQYF
NA | TRBD2 | TRBJ2-3 | TRBV4-1 | TGCGCCAGCAGCCAAGAATTTGGACTAGCGACAGATACGCAGTATTTT | CASSQEFGLATDTQYF
NA | NA | TRBJ1-2 | TRBV13 | TGTGCCAGCAGCTCTTCAGGGACGGGCTACACCTTC | CASSSSGTGYTF
NA | NA | TRBJ2-5 | TRBV4-3 | TGCGCCAGCAGCCAAGATAGGGGGGCCGCGACCCAGTACTTC | CASSQDRGAATQYF
NA | TRBD2 | TRBJ2-2 | TRBV29-1 | TGCAGCGTACTCCTTGGCGGGAGGGCCATGACCGGGGAGCTGTTTTTT | CSVLLGGRAMTGELFF
few | NA | TRBJ2-2 | TRBV5-1 | TGCGCCAGCGGAAAACTTGGCACCGGGGAGCTGTTTTTT | CASGKLGTGELFF
NA | TRBD1 | TRBJ2-2 | TRBV18 | TGTCCCAGCTCACCCCCTACAGGGGGAACTCACACCGGGGAGCTGTTTTTT | CPSSPPTGGTHTGELFF
NA | TRBD2 | TRBJ2-7 | TRBV7-9 | TGTGCCAGCAGTCGGTCGGGGGGGTACGAGCAGTACTTC | CASSRSGGYEQYF
NA | NA | TRBJ2-7 | TRBV6-2/TRBV6-3 | TGTGCCAGCAGTGTACAGTCTCGGAATGAGCAGTACTTC | CASSVQSRNEQYF
NA | NA | TRBJ2-1 | TRBV20-1 | TGCAGTGCCACCAACCGGGACATAGCCTTCAATGAGCAGTTCTTC | CSATNRDIAFNEQFF
once | NA | TRBJ2-7 | TRBV28 | TGTGCCAGCAGTCCCATTGGGGGCTACGAGCAGTACTTC | CASSPIGGYEQYF
NA | NA | TRBJ2-1 | TRBV21-1 | TGTGCCAGCAGCAAAGTCGGAAAAAGGGCGGGTAGCTCCTACAATGAGCAGTTCTTC | CASSKVGKRAGSSYNEQFF
NA | NA | TRBJ2-2 | TRBV4-3 | TGCGCCAGCAGCCAACGGGGCGGGCTGCCTATGAACACCGGGGAGCTGTTTTTT | CASSQRGGLPMNTGELFF
NA | NA | TRBJ1-1 | TRBV27 | TGTGCCAGCAGTTTAACAGGGCAGACTGAAGCTTTCTTT | CASSLTGQTEAFF
few | NA | TRBJ2-5 | TRBV10-1 | TGCGCCAGCAGTGACAGGGCTGAGACCCAGTACTTC | CASSDRAETQYF
NA | NA | TRBJ1-5 | TRBV12-3/TRBV12-4 | TGTGCCAGCAGTTTAGTAGGGGATCGGCAGCCCCAGCATTTT | CASSLVGDRQPQHF
once | TRBD1 | TRBJ1-1 | TRBV6-6 | TGTGCCAGCAGACCCGGACAGGGCGGTTCGGCTTTCTTT | CASRPGQGGSAFF
NA | TRBD2 | TRBJ2-1 | TRBV27 | TGTGCCAGACACGGGCACCCCCATCTAGCGGGCTCCTACAATGAGCAGTTCTTC | CARHGHPHLAGSYNEQFF
NA | NA | TRBJ2-5 | TRBV11-2 | TGTGCCAGCAGCTTAGGATATGGGGAGACCCAGTACTTC | CASSLGYGETQYF
NA | TRBD1 | TRBJ2-7 | TRBV5-4 | TGTGCCAGCAGCCCTAGAGGGGGCCCCTACGAGCAGTACTTC | CASSPRGGPYEQYF